Given below is one TCR beta chain in context. Its matching antigen is unknown. The ends lost 2 bases at V and 8 bases at J; junction bases unmatched: 12. Germline CDR1 MNHEY, CDR2 SVGEGT. The CDR3 has 17 amino acids. These data are taken from a study of T cell responses to AZD1222 COVID-19 vaccine. Whole-study findings and limits: Targets within unmutated variant regions were reportedly found for nearly half of spike-specific TCRs.

Produced via immunoSEQ multiplex PCR; TCRdb's table is partial and in-frame only. The top ten clones hold about 20% of a sample with 95,000 to 110,000 clones, roughly 89% of them seen once. This receptor was identified in an adult in good health. The chain employs TRBV6-2 or TRBV6-3 and TRBJ2-1, with TRBD2 identical over 10 bases. This sample comprised peripheral blood, obtained on day 0 of AZD1222 vaccination. The CDR3 is CASSYRHLAGALYEQFF. CDR3 nucleotides: TGTGCCAGCAGTTACCGACACCTAGCGGGGGCCCTGTATGAGCAGTTCTTC.